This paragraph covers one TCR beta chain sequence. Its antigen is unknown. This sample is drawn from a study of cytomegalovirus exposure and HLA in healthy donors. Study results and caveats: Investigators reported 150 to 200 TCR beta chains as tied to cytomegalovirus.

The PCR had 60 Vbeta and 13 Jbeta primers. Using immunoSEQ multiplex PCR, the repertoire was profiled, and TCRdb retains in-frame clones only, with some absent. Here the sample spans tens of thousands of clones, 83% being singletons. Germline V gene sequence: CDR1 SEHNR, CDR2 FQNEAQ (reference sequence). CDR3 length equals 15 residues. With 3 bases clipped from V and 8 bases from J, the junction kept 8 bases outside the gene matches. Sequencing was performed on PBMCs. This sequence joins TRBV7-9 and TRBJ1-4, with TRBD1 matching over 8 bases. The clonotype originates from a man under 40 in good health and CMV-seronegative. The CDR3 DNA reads TGTGCCAGCAGCTTTCAGACAGGGGTGGGAGAAAAACTGTTTTTT. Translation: CASSFQTGVGEKLFF.